The present TCR beta chain was sequenced within a study of T-cell reconstitution after alpha-beta-depleted transplantation in children. Preparation of the TCRbeta library was carried out with unique molecular identifiers. TCRdb reprocessed the PCR reads via MiXCR and lists one record per CDR3 protein. The sample shows 580,000 or so distinct CDR3 sequences, 23% of them seen only once. This clonotype was seen repeatedly, ten times or more. With 5 bases removed from V and 1 base from J, the gap between germline ends came to 20 bases. The germline CDR1 and CDR2 sequences are MNHNS and SASEGT. The CDR3 consists of 17 residues.

The TCR sequence derives from a boy under two years old who had a stem cell transplant for acute myeloid leukemia, so the T cells may come from the graft donor. This material consisted of PBMCs, mostly from graft donor cells, taken 360 days after TCRalphabeta/CD19-depleted stem cell transplant. The rearrangement joins TRBV6-1 to TRBJ1-1, with D maybe TRBD1 (6 bases). CDR3 residues: CASSITSTGTPNTEAFF. The CDR3, as DNA: TGTGCCAGCAGTATTACTTCTACCGGGACACCGAACACTGAAGCTTTCTTT.